The entry below gives a single TCR beta chain sequence along with its context. Antigen: not known. Sequenced material consisted of expressed TCRB transcripts (all of the isolated RNA was reverse transcribed). Profiled with immunoSEQ multiplex PCR; TCRdb holds only in-frame clones, not every one. The table shows around 180,000 clones, with more than 10% occurring only once. This specimen comes from a study of beta chain features in type 1 diabetes. Study-wide background: Investigators examined some 110,000,000 sorted cells across all samples. Overall study results and limits: Researchers caution that PCR might favor shorter templates, equally among patients and controls.

Germline V gene sequence: CDR1 SGHRS, CDR2 YFSETQ. With 2 bases removed from V and 1 base from J, the gap between germline ends came to 15 bases. This CDR3 spans 16 amino acids. The TCR sequence derives from a young woman in good health. The sample consisted of central memory CD4+ T cells from blood. The V gene is TRBV5-1, the J gene TRBJ1-1, with D tentatively TRBD1 (6 bases). The CDR3 DNA reads as TGCGCCAGCAGCTTCACAGGGAGGGGAGGGAACACTGAAGCTTTCTTT. It codes for CASSFTGRGGNTEAFF.